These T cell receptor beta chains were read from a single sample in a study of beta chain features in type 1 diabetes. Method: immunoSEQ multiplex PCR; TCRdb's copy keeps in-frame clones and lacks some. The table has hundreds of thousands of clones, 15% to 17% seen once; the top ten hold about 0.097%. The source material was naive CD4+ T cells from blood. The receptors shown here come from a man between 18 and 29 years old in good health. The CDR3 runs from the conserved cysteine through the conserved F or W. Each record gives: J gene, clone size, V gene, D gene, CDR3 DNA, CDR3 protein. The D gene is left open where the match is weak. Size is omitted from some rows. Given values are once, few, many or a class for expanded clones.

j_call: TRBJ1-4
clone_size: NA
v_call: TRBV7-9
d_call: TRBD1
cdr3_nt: TGTGCCAGCAGCTTAATGGCAGGGGGCGTCGGTGAAAAACTGTTTTTT
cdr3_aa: CASSLMAGGVGEKLFF

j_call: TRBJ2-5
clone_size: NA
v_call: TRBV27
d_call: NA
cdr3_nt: TGTGCCAGCAGTCAAAGGACCGTTCAAGAGACCCAGTACTTC
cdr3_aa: CASSQRTVQETQYF

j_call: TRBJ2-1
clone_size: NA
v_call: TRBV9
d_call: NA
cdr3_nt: TGTGCCAGCAGCGCCGGGACTCCTCGTCTCTACAATGAGCAGTTCTTC
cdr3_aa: CASSAGTPRLYNEQFF

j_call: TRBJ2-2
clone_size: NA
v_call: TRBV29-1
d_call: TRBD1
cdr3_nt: TGCAGCGTTGGATCCGGGACAGGGGGTACCGGGGAGCTGTTTTTT
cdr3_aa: CSVGSGTGGTGELFF

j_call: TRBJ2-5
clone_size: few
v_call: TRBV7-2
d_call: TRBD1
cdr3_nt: TGTGCCAGCAGCTGGGACAGGGCAGAGACCCAGTACTTC
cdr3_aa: CASSWDRAETQYF

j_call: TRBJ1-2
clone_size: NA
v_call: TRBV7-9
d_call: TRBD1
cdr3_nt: TGTGCCAGCAGCAAAAGACAGGGAGGGTATGGCTACACCTTC
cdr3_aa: CASSKRQGGYGYTF

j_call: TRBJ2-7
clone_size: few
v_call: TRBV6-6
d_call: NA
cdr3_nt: TGTGCCAGCAGTTACATATCGAGGGGCGAGTACGAGCAGTACTTC
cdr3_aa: CASSYISRGEYEQYF

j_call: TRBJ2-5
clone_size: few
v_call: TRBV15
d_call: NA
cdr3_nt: TGTGCCACCAGCAGAGCTGGGGTCGAGACCCAGTACTTC
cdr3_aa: CATSRAGVETQYF

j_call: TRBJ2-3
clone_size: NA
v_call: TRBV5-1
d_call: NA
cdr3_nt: TGCGCCAGCAGCCCCTCAGGGATGGTGGCAGATACGCAGTATTTT
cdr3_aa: CASSPSGMVADTQYF

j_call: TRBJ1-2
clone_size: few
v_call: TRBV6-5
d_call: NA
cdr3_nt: TGTGCCAGCAGTTACTTCCTCCGACAGGTCAACTATGGCTACACCTTC
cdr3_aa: CASSYFLRQVNYGYTF

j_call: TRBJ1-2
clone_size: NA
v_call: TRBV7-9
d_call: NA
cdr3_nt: TGTGCCAGCAGCCCCGTGACCGGGGCGTATGGCTACACCTTC
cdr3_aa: CASSPVTGAYGYTF

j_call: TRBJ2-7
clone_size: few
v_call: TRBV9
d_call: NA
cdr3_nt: TGTGCCAGCAGCGAGACAGGGAGGGGGATATACGAGCAGTACTTC
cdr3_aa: CASSETGRGIYEQYF

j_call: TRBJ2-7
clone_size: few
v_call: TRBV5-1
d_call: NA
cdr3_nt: TGCGCCAGCAGCCAATCCTTTATCCAAGTGGCATCTTACGAGCAGTACTTC
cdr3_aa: CASSQSFIQVASYEQYF

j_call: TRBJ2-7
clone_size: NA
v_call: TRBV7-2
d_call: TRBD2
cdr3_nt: TGTGCCAGCAGCGTTACCCCCCGGGGGGGCCACGAGCAGTACTTC
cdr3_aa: CASSVTPRGGHEQYF

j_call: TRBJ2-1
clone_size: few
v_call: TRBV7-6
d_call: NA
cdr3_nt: TGTGCCAGCAGCTACAGGCTCTCCTCCTACAATGAGCAGTTCTTC
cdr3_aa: CASSYRLSSYNEQFF

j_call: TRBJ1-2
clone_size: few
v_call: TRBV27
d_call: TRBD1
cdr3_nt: TGTGCCAGCAGTTTGCTCCTTGGGACAGGGATTAACTATGGCTACACCTTC
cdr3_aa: CASSLLLGTGINYGYTF

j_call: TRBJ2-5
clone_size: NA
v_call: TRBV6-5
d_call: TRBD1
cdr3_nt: TGTGCCAGCAGTCGACAGGGGGCGCCCCCGGAGACCCAGTACTTC
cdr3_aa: CASSRQGAPPETQYF

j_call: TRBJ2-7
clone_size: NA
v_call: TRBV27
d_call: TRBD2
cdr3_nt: TGTGCCAGCAGGGCCCCGGGACTAGGGTGGTACGAGCAGTACTTC
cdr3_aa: CASRAPGLGWYEQYF

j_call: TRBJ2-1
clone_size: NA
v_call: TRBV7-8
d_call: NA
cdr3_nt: TGTGCCAGCAGGACGATAGAGGGCCTGATGGGGAACAATGAGCAGTTCTTC
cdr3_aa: CASRTIEGLMGNNEQFF

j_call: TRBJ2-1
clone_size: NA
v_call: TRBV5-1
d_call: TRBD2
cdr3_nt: TGCGCCAGCAGCTTGTTCCTAGCGGGCAACAATGAGCAGTTCTTC
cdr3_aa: CASSLFLAGNNEQFF

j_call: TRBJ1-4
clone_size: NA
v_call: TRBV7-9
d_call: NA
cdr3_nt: TGTGCCAGCAGCTTCAGGCATGGAGGGGAAAAACTGTTTTTT
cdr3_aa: CASSFRHGGEKLFF

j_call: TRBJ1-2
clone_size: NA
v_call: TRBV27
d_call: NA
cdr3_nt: TGTGCCAGCAGTCTAGGACAGACCTCGTGGGGCTACACCTTC
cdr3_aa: CASSLGQTSWGYTF

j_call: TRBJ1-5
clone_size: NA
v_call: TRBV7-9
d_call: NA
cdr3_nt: TGTGCCAGCAGCTTAGGGGACATAACTAATCAGCCCCAGCATTTT
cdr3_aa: CASSLGDITNQPQHF

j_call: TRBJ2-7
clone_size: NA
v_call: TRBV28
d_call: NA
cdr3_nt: TGTGCCAGCAGTTTTCAATACGAGCAGTACTTC
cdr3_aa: CASSFQYEQYF

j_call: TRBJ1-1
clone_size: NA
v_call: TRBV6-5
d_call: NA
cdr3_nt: TGTGCCAGCAGTTCCATACGGAACACTGAAGCTTTCTTT
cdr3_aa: CASSSIRNTEAFF

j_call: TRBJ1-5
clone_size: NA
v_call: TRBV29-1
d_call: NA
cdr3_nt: TGCAGCGTTGCCCCAGGTAATAGCAATCAGCCCCAGCATTTT
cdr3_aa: CSVAPGNSNQPQHF

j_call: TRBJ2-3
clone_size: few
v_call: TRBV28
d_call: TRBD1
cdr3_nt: TGTGCCAGCAGCTCAGGGGGCGCAGATACGCAGTATTTT
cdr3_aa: CASSSGGADTQYF

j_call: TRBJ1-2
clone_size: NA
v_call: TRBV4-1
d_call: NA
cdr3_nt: TGCGCCAGCAGCCAAGGGATAGTCCGTAACTATGGCTACACCTTC
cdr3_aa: CASSQGIVRNYGYTF

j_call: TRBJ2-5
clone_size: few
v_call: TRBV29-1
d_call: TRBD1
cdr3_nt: TGCAGCTCCACCCTCGGACAGGGGTTCCAAGAGACCCAGTACTTC
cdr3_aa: CSSTLGQGFQETQYF